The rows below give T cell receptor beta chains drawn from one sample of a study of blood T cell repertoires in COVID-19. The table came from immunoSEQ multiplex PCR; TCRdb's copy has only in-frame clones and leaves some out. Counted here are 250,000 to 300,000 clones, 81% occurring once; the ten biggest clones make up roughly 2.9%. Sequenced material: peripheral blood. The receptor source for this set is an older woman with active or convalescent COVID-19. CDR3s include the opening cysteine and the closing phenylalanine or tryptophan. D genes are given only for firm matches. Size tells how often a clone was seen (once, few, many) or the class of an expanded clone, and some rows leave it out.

CDR3nt: TGTGCCAGCAGCCCCGGGACAGGGACTGAAAAACTGTTTTTT
CDR3aa: CASSPGTGTEKLFF
j_gene: TRBJ1-4
v_gene: TRBV7-3
abundance: -
d_gene: TRBD1
len: 14

CDR3nt: TGTGCCAGCAGCCCGAGACTAGCGGAGACCCAAGAGACCCAGTACTTC
CDR3aa: CASSPRLAETQETQYF
j_gene: TRBJ2-5
v_gene: TRBV14
abundance: -
d_gene: TRBD2
len: 16

CDR3nt: TGCGCCAGCAGTGAGTTCTTAGACACTGAAGCTTTCTTT
CDR3aa: CASSEFLDTEAFF
j_gene: TRBJ1-1
v_gene: TRBV10-1
abundance: -
d_gene: -
len: 13

CDR3nt: TGCAGCGTTGCGGGGGGGAGGGATGGCTACACCTTC
CDR3aa: CSVAGGRDGYTF
j_gene: TRBJ1-2
v_gene: TRBV29-1
abundance: -
d_gene: -
len: 12

CDR3nt: TGTGCCAGCAGCCGCGATCTAAATCAGCCCCAGCATTTT
CDR3aa: CASSRDLNQPQHF
j_gene: TRBJ1-5
v_gene: TRBV3-1/TRBV3-2
abundance: -
d_gene: -
len: 13

CDR3nt: TGTGCCTCGCGACCCGGGACAGGGAGGAGAGGCTACACCTTC
CDR3aa: CASRPGTGRRGYTF
j_gene: TRBJ1-2
v_gene: TRBV19
abundance: -
d_gene: TRBD1
len: 14

CDR3nt: TGTGCCAGCAGTAGACAGGGGACTGGAAACACCATATATTTT
CDR3aa: CASSRQGTGNTIYF
j_gene: TRBJ1-3
v_gene: TRBV5-4
abundance: few
d_gene: TRBD1
len: 14

CDR3nt: TGTGCCAGCAAGGACAGTTCCTACGAGCAGTACTTC
CDR3aa: CASKDSSYEQYF
j_gene: TRBJ2-7
v_gene: TRBV28
abundance: -
d_gene: -
len: 12

CDR3nt: TGCGCCAGCAGCCAAGCTCTCGACCAGGGGGACAACTATGGCTACACCTTC
CDR3aa: CASSQALDQGDNYGYTF
j_gene: TRBJ1-2
v_gene: TRBV4-1
abundance: -
d_gene: TRBD1
len: 17

CDR3nt: TGTGCCAGCAGCCGGGGACAGAGCTACAATGAGCAGTTCTTC
CDR3aa: CASSRGQSYNEQFF
j_gene: TRBJ2-1
v_gene: TRBV14
abundance: -
d_gene: TRBD1
len: 14

CDR3nt: TGTGCCTGGGACCCAGGGTTAACTGAAGCTTTCTTT
CDR3aa: CAWDPGLTEAFF
j_gene: TRBJ1-1
v_gene: TRBV30
abundance: few
d_gene: -
len: 12

CDR3nt: TGTGCCAGCAGGGATACGGGACTTATGAACACTGAAGCTTTCTTT
CDR3aa: CASRDTGLMNTEAFF
j_gene: TRBJ1-1
v_gene: TRBV6-5
abundance: -
d_gene: -
len: 15

CDR3nt: TGTGCCAGCAGTATGCGGGGCACAGATACGCAGTATTTT
CDR3aa: CASSMRGTDTQYF
j_gene: TRBJ2-3
v_gene: TRBV27
abundance: -
d_gene: -
len: 13

CDR3nt: TGTGCCTGGAGTCCAGGACAGGGGATAACCTACGAGCAGTACTTC
CDR3aa: CAWSPGQGITYEQYF
j_gene: TRBJ2-7
v_gene: TRBV30
abundance: -
d_gene: TRBD1
len: 15

CDR3nt: TGTGCCAGTAGTCCCTGGGACAGGCCGAACTATGGCTACACCTTC
CDR3aa: CASSPWDRPNYGYTF
j_gene: TRBJ1-2
v_gene: TRBV19
abundance: few
d_gene: TRBD1
len: 15

CDR3nt: TGTGCCAGCAGCTTAATGGACAGAACCTACCTGAACACTGAAGCTTTCTTT
CDR3aa: CASSLMDRTYLNTEAFF
j_gene: TRBJ1-1
v_gene: TRBV11-3
abundance: -
d_gene: -
len: 17

CDR3nt: TGTGCCAGCAGCTTCGCAGGGAATCAGCCCCAGCATTTT
CDR3aa: CASSFAGNQPQHF
j_gene: TRBJ1-5
v_gene: TRBV7-2
abundance: -
d_gene: -
len: 13

CDR3nt: TGTGCCAGCAGTTTTGACAGGGAAGTCGGCTACACCTTC
CDR3aa: CASSFDREVGYTF
j_gene: TRBJ1-2
v_gene: TRBV12-3/TRBV12-4
abundance: -
d_gene: TRBD1
len: 13

CDR3nt: TGTGCCAGCAGAGCTGCAGGGGCTGGGGAGGCTTTCTTT
CDR3aa: CASRAAGAGEAFF
j_gene: TRBJ1-1
v_gene: TRBV28
abundance: -
d_gene: -
len: 13

CDR3nt: TGCGCCAGCAGCCTGGAGGTTGCGAGGGCTGAAGCTTTCTTT
CDR3aa: CASSLEVARAEAFF
j_gene: TRBJ1-1
v_gene: TRBV5-1
abundance: -
d_gene: -
len: 14

CDR3nt: TGTGCCAGCAGTTTATGGGACAGGGGTTCTGGTGGCTACACCTTC
CDR3aa: CASSLWDRGSGGYTF
j_gene: TRBJ1-2
v_gene: TRBV27
abundance: -
d_gene: TRBD1
len: 15

CDR3nt: TGTGCCAGCTCACCGGGGACAGTGAACACTGAAGCTTTCTTT
CDR3aa: CASSPGTVNTEAFF
j_gene: TRBJ1-1
v_gene: TRBV18
abundance: once
d_gene: TRBD1
len: 14